This T cell receptor (beta chain) was identified in a study of T cell responses to AZD1222 COVID-19 vaccine. Study in general: Pooling covered second doses at about 4 or about 12 weeks.

Some clones are missing from TCRdb's copy, which holds only in-frame ones; the method was immunoSEQ multiplex PCR. Counted here are about 120,000 clones, approximately 84% occurring once; the ten biggest clones make up around a tenth. The CDR3 has 14 residues. Germline V gives CDR1 SGHTA, CDR2 FQGNSA. V shed 1 base and J shed 10 bases, with 14 bases lying between them. Specimen: peripheral blood, collected on day 0 of AZD1222 vaccination. The rearrangement links TRBV7-2 to TRBJ2-1; D is undetermined. The origin of this receptor is an adult in good health. Here the CDR3 DNA reads TGTGCCAGCAGCTTAGTTGGCCCTCCTTCCGAGCAGTTCTTC. Its translation is CASSLVGPPSEQFF.